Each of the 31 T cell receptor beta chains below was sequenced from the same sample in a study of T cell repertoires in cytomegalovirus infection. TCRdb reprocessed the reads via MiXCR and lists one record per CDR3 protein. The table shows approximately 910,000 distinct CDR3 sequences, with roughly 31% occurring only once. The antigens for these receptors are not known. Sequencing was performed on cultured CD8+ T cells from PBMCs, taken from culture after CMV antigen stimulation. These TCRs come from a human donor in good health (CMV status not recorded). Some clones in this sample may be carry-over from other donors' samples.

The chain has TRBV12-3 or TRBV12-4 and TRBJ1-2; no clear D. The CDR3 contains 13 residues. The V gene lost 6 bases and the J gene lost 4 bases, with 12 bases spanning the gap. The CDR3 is CASSIHVPYGYTF. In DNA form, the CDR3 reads TGTGCCAGCAGCATCCACGTACCCTATGGCTACACCTTC.

The CDR3 sequence: CASSWVNSNQPQHF. DNA for the CDR3: TGTGCCAGCAGCTGGGTTAATAGCAATCAGCCCCAGCATTTT. The chain has TRBV6-2 or TRBV6-3 and TRBJ1-5; D gene uncertain. Germline V CDR1 and CDR2: MNHEY, SVGEGT. CDR3 length equals 14 residues. The V end was cut by 6 bases, the J end by 0 bases, with 9 bases between.

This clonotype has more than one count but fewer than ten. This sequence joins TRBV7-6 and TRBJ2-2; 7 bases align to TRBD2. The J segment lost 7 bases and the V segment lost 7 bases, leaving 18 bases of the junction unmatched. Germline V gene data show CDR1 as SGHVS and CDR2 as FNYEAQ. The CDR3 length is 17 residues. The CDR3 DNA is TGTGCCAGCACTGCAAAGGGCGGGGGAAGTTATGTCGGGGAGCTGTTTTTT. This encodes CASTAKGGGSYVGELFF.

CDR3: CASSIKTGVSSYNEQFF. The CDR3 DNA reads as TGTGCCAGCAGCATCAAGACAGGGGTCAGCTCCTACAATGAGCAGTTCTTC. The chain joins TRBV5-6 to TRBJ2-1, with 8 bases aligning to TRBD1. V lost 4 bases to trimming and J lost 0 bases; unmatched junction nucleotides: 9. The CDR3 has 17 residues. Germline V gene lookup returns CDR1 SGHDT and CDR2 YYEEEE.

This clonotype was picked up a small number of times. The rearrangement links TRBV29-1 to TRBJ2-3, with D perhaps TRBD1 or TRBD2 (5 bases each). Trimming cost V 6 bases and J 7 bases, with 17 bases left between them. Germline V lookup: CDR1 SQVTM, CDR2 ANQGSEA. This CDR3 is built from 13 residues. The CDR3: CSVATGGGNTQYF. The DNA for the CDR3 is TGCAGCGTCGCGACTGGGGGTGGGAATACGCAGTATTTT.

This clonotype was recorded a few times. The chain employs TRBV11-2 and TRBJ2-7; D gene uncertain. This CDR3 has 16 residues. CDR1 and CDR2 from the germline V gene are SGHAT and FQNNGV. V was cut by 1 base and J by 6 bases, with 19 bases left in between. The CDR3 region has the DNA TGTGCCAGCAGCTTAGTAGGGCTAGTCTTTCCCTGCGAGCAGTACTTC. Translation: CASSLVGLVFPCEQYF.

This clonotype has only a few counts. In DNA, the CDR3 is TGTGCCAGTAGTATTCAGGGAATCACAGATACGCAGTATTTT. Its translation: CASSIQGITDTQYF. The chain links TRBV19 to TRBJ2-3; TRBD1 might be the D (5 bases). V was shortened by 3 bases and J by 2 bases, with 9 bases between the two germline ends. The CDR3 extends over 14 amino acids. Germline V gene lookup returns CDR1 LNHDA and CDR2 SQIVND (reference sequence).

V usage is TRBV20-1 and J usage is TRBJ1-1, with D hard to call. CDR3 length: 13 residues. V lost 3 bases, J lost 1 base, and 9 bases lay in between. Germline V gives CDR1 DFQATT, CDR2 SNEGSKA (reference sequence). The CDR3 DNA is TGCAGTGCTAGGCATCAAGCGAACACTGAAGCTTTCTTT. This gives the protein CSARHQANTEAFF.

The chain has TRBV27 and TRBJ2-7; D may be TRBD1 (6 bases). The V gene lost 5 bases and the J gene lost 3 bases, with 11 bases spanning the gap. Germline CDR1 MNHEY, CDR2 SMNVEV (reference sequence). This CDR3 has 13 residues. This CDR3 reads CASSPDSYYEQYF. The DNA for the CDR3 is TGTGCCAGCAGTCCGGACAGTTACTACGAGCAGTACTTC.

The chain's CDR3 is CASSDLGYTGANVLTF. DNA of the CDR3: TGTGCCAGCAGCGACTTGGGTTATACTGGGGCCAACGTCCTGACTTTC. The chain recombines TRBV27 with TRBJ2-6; no clear D gene. This CDR3 spans 16 amino acids. With 6 bases removed from V and 2 bases from J, the gap between germline ends came to 14 bases. Germline V CDR1 and CDR2: MNHEY, SMNVEV (reference sequence).

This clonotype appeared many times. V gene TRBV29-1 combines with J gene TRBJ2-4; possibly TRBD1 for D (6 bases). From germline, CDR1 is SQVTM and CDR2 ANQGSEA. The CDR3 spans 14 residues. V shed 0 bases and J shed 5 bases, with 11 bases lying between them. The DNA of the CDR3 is TGCAGCGTTGAAGACACAGGGTTGGAAAACATTCAGTACTTC. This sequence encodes CSVEDTGLENIQYF.

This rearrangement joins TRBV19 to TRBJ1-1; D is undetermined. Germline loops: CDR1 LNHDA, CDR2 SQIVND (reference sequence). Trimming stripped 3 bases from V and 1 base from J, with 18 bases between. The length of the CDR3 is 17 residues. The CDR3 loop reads CASSMGRTYLGNTEAFF. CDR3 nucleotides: TGTGCCAGTAGTATGGGCAGAACCTACCTAGGGAACACTGAAGCTTTCTTT.

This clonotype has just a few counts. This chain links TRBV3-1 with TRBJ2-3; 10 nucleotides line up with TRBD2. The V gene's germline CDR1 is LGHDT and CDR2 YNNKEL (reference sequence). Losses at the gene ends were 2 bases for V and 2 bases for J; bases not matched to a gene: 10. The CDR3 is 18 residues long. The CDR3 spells CASSQSGGAVIHTDTQYF. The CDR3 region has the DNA TGTGCCAGCAGCCAAAGCGGGGGGGCGGTTATACACACAGATACGCAGTATTTT.

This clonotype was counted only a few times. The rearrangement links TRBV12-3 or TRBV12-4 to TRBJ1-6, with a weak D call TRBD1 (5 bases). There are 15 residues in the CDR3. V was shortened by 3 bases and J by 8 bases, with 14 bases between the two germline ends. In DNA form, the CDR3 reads TGTGCCAGCAGTTTCCGGGGGGTGGGTGATTCACCCCTCCACTTT. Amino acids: CASSFRGVGDSPLHF.

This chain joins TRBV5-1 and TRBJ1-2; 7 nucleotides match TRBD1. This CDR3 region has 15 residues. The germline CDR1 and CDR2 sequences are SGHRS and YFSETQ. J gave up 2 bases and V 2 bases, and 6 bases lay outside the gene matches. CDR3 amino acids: CASSLRQGGNYGYTF. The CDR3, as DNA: TGCGCCAGCAGCTTACGACAGGGAGGGAACTATGGCTACACCTTC.

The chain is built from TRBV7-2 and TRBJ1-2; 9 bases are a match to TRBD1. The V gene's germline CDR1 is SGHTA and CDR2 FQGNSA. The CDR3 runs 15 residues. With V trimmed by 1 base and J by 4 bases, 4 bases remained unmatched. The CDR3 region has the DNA TGTGCCAGCAGCTTAGAAACAGGGGGCTTCTATGGCTACACCTTC. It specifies CASSLETGGFYGYTF.

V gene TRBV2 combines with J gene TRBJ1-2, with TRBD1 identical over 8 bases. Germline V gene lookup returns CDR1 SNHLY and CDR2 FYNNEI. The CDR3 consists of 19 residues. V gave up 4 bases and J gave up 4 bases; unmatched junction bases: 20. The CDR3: CASSVPGSETGDLGYGYTF. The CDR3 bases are TGTGCCAGCAGTGTTCCCGGTTCAGAGACAGGGGATCTCGGCTATGGCTACACCTTC.

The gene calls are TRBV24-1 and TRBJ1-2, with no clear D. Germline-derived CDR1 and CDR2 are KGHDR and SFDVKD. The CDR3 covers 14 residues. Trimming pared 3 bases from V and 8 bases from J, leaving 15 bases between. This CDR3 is CATSDARVPQGYTF. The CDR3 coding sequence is TGTGCCACCAGTGATGCCCGGGTCCCCCAGGGCTACACCTTC.

DNA for the CDR3: TGCGCCAGCAGCCAGGTATCCAGATTGAACACTGAAGCTTTCTTT. Protein: CASSQVSRLNTEAFF. The chain combines TRBV4-3 with TRBJ1-1; D ambiguous. The CDR3 runs to 15 residues. V was clipped by 3 bases and J by 0 bases, with 11 bases between them. In germline, CDR1 is LGHNA, CDR2 YSLEER.

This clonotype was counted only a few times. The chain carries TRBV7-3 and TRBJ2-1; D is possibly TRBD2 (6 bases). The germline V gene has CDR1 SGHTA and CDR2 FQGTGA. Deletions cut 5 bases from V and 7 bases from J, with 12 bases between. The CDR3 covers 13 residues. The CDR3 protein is CASSLIGGNEQFF. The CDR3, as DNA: TGTGCCAGCAGCCTGATTGGGGGGAATGAGCAGTTCTTC.

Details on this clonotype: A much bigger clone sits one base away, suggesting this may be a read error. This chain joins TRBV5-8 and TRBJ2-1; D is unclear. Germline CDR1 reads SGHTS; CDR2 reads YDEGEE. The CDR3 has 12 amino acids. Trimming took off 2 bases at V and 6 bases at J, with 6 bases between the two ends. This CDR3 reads CASSLVFNEQFF. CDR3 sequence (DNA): TGTGCCAGCAGCTTAGTTTTCAATGAGCAGTTCTTC.

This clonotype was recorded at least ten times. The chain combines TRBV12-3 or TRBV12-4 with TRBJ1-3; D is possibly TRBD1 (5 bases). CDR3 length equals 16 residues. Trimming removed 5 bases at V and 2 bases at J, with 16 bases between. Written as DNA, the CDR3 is TGTGCCAGCAGTCCGGGACTCGCTGAGCCTGGAAACACCATATATTTT. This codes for CASSPGLAEPGNTIYF.

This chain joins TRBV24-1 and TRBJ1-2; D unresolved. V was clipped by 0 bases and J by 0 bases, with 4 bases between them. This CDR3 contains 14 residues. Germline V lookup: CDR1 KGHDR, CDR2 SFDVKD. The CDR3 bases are TGTGCCACCAGTGATTTGGGTACTAACTATGGCTACACCTTC. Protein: CATSDLGTNYGYTF.

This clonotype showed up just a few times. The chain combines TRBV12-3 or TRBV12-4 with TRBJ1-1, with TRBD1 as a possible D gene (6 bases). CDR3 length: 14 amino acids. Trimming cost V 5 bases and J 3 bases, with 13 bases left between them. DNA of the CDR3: TGTGCCAGCAGTAACTCCAGGGGATACACTGAAGCTTTCTTT. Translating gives CASSNSRGYTEAFF.

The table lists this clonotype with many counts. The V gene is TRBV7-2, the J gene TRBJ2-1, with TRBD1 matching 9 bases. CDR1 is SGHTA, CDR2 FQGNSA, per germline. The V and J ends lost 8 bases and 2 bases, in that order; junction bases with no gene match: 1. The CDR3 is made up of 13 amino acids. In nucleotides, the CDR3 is TGTGCCAGCGGGGACAGGGCCTACAATGAGCAGTTCTTC. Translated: CASGDRAYNEQFF.

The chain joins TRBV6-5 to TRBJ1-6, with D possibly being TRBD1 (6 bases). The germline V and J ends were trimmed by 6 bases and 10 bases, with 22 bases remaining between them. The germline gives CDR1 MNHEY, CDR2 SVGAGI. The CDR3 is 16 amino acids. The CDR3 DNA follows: TGTGCCAGCAGCCAATACCGCAGGGGAAAGGGCTCACCCCTCCACTTT. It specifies CASSQYRRGKGSPLHF.

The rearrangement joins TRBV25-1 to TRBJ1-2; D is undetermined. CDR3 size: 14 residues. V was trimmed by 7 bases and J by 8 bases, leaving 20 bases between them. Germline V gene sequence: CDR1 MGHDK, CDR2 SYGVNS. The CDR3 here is CASKEDGLPLGYTF. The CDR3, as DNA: TGTGCCAGCAAGGAGGACGGCCTACCCTTGGGCTACACCTTC.

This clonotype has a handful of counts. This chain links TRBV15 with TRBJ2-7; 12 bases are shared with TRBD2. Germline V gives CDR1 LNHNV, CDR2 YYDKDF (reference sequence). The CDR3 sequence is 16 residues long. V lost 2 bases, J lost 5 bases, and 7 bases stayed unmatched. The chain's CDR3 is CATSRNLAGGPHEQYF. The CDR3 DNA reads TGTGCCACCAGCAGAAATCTAGCGGGGGGGCCCCACGAGCAGTACTTC.

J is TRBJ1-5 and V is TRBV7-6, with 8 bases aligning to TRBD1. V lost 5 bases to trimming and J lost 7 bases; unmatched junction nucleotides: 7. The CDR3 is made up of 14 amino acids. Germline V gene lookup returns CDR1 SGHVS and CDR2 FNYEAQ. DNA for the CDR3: TGTGCCAGCAGCCGACTTGCAGGGGGCCAGCCCCAGCATTTT. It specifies CASSRLAGGQPQHF.

CDR3 sequence reads: CASTYLDKRGGSYDEQFF. For the CDR3, the DNA is TGTGCCAGCACCTATCTCGACAAACGGGGAGGATCGTACGATGAGCAGTTCTTC. This chain uses TRBV12-3 or TRBV12-4 with TRBJ2-1; tentatively, D is TRBD2 (6 bases). V was cut by 7 bases and J by 8 bases, with 30 bases left in between. The CDR3 sequence is 18 residues long.

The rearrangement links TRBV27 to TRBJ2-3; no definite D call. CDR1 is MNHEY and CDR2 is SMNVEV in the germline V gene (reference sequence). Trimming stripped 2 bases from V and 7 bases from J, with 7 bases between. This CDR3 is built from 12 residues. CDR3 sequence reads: CASSLGQHTQYF. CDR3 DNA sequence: TGTGCCAGCAGTTTAGGGCAGCATACGCAGTATTTT.